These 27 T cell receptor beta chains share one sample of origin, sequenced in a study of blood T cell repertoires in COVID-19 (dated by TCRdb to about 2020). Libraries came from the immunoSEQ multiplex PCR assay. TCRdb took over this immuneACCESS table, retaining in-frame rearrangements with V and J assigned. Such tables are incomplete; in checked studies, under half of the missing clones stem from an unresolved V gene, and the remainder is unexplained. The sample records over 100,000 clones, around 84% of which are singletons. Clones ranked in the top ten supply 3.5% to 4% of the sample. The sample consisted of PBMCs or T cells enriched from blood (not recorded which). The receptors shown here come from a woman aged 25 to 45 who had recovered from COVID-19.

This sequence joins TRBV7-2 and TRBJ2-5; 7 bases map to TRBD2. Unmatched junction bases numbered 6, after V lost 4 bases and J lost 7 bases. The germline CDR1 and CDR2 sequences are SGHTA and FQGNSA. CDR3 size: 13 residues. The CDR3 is CASSSQGGGTQYF. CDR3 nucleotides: TGTGCCAGCAGCTCCCAGGGCGGGGGGACCCAGTACTTC.

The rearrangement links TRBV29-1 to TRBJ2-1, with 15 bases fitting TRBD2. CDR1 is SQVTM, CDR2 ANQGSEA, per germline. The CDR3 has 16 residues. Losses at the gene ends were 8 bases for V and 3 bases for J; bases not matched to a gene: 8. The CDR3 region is CSSWTSGRGSYNEQFF. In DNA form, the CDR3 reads TGCAGCTCTTGGACTAGCGGGAGGGGAAGCTACAATGAGCAGTTCTTC.

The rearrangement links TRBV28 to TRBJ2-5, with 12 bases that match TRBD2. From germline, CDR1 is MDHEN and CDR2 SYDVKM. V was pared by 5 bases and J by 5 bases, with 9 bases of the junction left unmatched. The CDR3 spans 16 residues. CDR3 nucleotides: TGTGCCAGCAGTCCGCGACTAGCGGGAGCTGCGGAGACCCAGTACTTC. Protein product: CASSPRLAGAAETQYF. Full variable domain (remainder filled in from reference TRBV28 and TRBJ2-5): DVKVTQSSRYLVKRTGEKVFLECVQDMDHENMFWYRQDPGLGLRLIYFSYDVKMKEKGDIPEGYSVSREKKERFSLILESASTNQTSMYLCASSPRLAGAAETQYFGPGTRLLVL.

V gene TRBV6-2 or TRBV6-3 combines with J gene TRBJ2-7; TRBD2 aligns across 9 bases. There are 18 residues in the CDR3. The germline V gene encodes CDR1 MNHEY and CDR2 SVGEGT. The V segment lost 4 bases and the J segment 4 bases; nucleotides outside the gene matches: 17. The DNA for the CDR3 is TGTGCCAGCAGTTTTTCCTATTCTCTAGCGGGACGAGAGTACGAGCAGTACTTC. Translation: CASSFSYSLAGREYEQYF.

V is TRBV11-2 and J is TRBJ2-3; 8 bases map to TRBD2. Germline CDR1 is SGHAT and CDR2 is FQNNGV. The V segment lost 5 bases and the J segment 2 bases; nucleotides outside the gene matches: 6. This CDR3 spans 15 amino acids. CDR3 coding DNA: TGTGCCAGCAGCCAAGCGGGAGTTAACACAGATACGCAGTATTTT. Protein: CASSQAGVNTDTQYF.

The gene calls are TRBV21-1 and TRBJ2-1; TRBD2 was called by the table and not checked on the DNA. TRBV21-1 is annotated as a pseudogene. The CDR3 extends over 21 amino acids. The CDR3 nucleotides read TGTGCCAGCAGCAAATGTTCCCTAGCGGGCTCACGGAAGGGTTCCTACAATGAGCAGTTCTTC. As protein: CASSKCSLAGSRKGSYNEQFF.

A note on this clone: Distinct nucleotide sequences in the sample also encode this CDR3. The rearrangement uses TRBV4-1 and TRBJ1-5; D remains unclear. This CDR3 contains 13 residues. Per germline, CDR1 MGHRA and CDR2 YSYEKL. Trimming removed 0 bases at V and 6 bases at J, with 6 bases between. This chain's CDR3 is CASSQEWSQPQHF. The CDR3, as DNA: TGCGCCAGCAGCCAAGAGTGGAGTCAGCCCCAGCATTTT.

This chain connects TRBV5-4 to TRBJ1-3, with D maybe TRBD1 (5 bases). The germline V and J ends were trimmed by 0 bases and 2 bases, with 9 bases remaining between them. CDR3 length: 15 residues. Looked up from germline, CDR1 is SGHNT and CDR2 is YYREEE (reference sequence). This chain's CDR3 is CASSLAGVTGNTIYF. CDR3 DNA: TGTGCCAGCAGCTTGGCGGGGGTCACTGGAAACACCATATATTTT.

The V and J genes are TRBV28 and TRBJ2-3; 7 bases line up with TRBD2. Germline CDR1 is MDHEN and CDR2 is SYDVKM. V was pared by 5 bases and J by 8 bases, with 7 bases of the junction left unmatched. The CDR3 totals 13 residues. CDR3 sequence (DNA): TGTGCCAGCAGTCGGGGAGGGACTGCTACGCAGTATTTT. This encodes CASSRGGTATQYF.

In DNA form, the CDR3 reads TGTGCCAGCAGTGAGGGAAGGGGGCTAAGGCAGCCCCAGCATTTT. This codes for CASSEGRGLRQPQHF. This chain connects TRBV6-1 to TRBJ1-5; 7 nucleotides line up with TRBD1. Germline V gives CDR1 MNHNS, CDR2 SASEGT. This CDR3 spans 15 amino acids. Trimming removed 3 bases from V and 7 bases from J; junction bases left unmatched: 9.

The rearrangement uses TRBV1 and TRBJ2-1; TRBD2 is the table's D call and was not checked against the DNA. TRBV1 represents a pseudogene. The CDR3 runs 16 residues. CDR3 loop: CTSSQGRTSVYDEQFF. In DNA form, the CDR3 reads TGCACCAGCAGCCAAGGGCGTACTAGTGTTTACGATGAGCAGTTCTTC.

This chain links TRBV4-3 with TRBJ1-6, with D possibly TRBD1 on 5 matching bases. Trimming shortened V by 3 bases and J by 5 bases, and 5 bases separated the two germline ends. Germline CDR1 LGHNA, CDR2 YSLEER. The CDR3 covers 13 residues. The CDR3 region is CASSHRDNSPLHF. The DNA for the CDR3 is TGCGCCAGCAGCCACAGGGATAATTCACCCCTCCACTTT.

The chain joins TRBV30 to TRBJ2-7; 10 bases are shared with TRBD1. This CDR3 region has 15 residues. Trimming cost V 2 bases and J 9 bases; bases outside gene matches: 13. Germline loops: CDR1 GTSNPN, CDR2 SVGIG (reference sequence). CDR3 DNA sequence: TGTGCCTGGAGTTTCCCGGACAGGGGGTCGAGTGGGCAGTACTTC. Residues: CAWSFPDRGSSGQYF.

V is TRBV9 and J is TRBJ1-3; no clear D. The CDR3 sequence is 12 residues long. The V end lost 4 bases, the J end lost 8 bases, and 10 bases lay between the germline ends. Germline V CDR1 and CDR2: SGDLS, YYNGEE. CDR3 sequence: CASSPRRDTIYF. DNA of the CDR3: TGTGCCAGCAGCCCCCGGAGAGACACCATATATTTT. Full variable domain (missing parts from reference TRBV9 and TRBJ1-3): DSGVTQTPKHLITATGQRVTLRCSPRSGDLSVYWYQQSLDQGLQFLIQYYNGEERAKGNILERFSAQQFPDLHSELNLSSLELGDSALYFCASSPRRDTIYFGEGSWLTVV.

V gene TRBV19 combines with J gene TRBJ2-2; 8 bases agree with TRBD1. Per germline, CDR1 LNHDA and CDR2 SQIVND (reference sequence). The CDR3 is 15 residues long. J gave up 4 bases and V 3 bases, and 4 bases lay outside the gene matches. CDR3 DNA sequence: TGTGCCAGTAGTATGGACAGGGTGGGCACCGGGGAGCTGTTTTTT. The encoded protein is CASSMDRVGTGELFF.

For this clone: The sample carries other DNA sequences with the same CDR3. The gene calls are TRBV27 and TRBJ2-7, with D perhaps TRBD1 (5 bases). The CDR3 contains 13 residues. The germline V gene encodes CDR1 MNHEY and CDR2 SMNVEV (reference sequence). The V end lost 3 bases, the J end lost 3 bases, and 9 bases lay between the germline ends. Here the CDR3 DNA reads TGTGCCAGCAGTTTTGGGCAGGGCTACGAGCAGTACTTC. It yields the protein CASSFGQGYEQYF.

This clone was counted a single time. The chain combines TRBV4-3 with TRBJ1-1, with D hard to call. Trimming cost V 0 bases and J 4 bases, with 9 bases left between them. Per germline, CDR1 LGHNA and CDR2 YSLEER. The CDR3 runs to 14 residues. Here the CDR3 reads CASSQDRDGTEAFF. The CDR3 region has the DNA TGCGCCAGCAGCCAAGATCGAGATGGCACTGAAGCTTTCTTT.

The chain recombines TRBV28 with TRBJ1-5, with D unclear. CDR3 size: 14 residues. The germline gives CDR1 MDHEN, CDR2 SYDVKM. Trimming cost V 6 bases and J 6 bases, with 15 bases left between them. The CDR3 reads CASSKTISSQPQHF. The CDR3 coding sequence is TGTGCCAGCAGCAAGACAATATCGAGTCAGCCCCAGCATTTT.

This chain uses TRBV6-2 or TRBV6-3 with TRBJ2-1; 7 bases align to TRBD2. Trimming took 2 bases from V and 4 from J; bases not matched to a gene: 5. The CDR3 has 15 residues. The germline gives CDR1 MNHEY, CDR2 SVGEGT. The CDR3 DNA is TGTGCCAGCAGTTACCCCGGACTAGGGTACAATGAGCAGTTCTTC. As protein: CASSYPGLGYNEQFF.

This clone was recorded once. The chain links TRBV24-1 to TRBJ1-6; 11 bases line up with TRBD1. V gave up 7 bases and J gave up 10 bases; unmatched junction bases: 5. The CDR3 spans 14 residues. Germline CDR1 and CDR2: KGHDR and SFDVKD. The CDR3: CATRKGQGDSPLHF. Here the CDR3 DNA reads TGTGCCACCAGGAAGGGACAGGGGGACTCACCCCTCCACTTT.

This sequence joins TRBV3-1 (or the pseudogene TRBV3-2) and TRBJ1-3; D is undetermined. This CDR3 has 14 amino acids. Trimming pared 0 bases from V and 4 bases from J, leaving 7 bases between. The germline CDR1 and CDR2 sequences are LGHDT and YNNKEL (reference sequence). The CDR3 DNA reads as TGTGCCAGCAGCCAAGATCACGGGGGAAACACCATATATTTT. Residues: CASSQDHGGNTIYF.

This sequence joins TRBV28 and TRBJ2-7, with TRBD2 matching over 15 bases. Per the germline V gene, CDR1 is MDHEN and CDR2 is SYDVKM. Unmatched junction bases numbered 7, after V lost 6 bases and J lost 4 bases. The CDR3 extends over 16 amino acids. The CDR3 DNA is TGTGCCAGCAGAGGACTAGCGGGAGGGCCGGGGTACGAGCAGTACTTC. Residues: CASRGLAGGPGYEQYF.

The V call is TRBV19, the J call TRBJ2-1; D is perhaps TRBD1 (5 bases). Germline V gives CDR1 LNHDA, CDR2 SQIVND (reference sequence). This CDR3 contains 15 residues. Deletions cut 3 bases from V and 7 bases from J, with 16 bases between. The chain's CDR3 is CASSILRAGKNEQFF. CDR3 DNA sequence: TGTGCCAGTAGTATCCTCAGGGCAGGGAAGAATGAGCAGTTCTTC.

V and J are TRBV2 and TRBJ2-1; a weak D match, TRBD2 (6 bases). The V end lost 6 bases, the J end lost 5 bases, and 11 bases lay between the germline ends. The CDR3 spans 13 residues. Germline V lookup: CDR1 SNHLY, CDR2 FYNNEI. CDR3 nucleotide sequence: TGTGCCAGCAGGAGGGGCGGGAACAATGAGCAGTTCTTC. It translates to CASRRGGNNEQFF.

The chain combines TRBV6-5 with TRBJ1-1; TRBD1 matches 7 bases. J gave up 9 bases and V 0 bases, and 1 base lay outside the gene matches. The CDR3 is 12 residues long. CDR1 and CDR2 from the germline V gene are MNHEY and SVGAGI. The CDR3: CASSYSGGKAFF. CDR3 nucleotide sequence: TGTGCCAGCAGTTACTCAGGGGGCAAAGCTTTCTTT.

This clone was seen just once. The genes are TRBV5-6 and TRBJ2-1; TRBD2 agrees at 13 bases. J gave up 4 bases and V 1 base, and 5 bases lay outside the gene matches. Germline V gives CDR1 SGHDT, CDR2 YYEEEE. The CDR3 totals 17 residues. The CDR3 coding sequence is TGTGCCAGCAGCTTGACGGGACTAGCGGGACGATACAATGAGCAGTTCTTC. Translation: CASSLTGLAGRYNEQFF. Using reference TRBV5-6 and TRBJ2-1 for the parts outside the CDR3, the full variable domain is DAGVTQSPTHLIKTRGQQVTLRCSPKSGHDTVSWYQQALGQGPQFIFQYYEEEERQRGNFPDRFSGHQFPNYSSELNVNALLLGDSALYLCASSLTGLAGRYNEQFFGPGTRLTVL.

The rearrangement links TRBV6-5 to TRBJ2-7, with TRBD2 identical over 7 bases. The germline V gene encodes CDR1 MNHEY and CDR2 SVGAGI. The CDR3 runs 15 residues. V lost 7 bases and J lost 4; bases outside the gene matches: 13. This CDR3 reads CASKTAGLSQYEQYF. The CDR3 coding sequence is TGTGCCAGCAAGACAGCGGGACTCTCCCAATACGAGCAGTACTTC.